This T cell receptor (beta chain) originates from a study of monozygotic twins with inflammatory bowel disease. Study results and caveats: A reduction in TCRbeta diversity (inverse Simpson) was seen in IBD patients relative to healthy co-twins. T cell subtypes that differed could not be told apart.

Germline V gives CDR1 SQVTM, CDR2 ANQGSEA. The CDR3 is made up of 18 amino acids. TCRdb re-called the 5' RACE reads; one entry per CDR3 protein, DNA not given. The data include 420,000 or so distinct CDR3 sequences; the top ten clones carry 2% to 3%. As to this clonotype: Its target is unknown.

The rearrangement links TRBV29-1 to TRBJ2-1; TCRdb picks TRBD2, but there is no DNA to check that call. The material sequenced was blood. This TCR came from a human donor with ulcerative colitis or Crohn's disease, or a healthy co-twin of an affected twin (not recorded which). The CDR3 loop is CSVPRDWSSGDSYNEQFF.